The rows below give T cell receptor beta chains drawn from one sample of a study of blood T cell repertoires in COVID-19. TCRdb's copy holds only in-frame clones and misses some; the assay was immunoSEQ multiplex PCR. This repertoire shows around 100,000 clones, about 91% found once; its top ten account for 2% to 2.5%. Source material: peripheral blood. Source of these receptors: a human donor with active COVID-19. The donor label of this sample is uncertain. Each CDR3 is given without its conserved first and last residue. The order of the fields is V gene, J gene, clone size, CDR3 protein. Size tells how often a clone was seen (once, few, many) or the class of an expanded clone, and some rows leave it out.

v_gene: TRBV6-5
j_gene: TRBJ1-1
abundance: .
CDR3aa: ASSSGGGGYTEAF

v_gene: TRBV12-2
j_gene: TRBJ2-5
abundance: .
CDR3aa: ARETQY

v_gene: TRBV7-9
j_gene: TRBJ2-3
abundance: .
CDR3aa: ASSFVEGSSY

v_gene: TRBV4-2
j_gene: TRBJ1-3
abundance: once
CDR3aa: ASSHNRESIGNTIY

v_gene: TRBV6-2/TRBV6-3
j_gene: TRBJ2-7
abundance: .
CDR3aa: ASSYPRRPGIYEQY

v_gene: TRBV19
j_gene: TRBJ2-1
abundance: .
CDR3aa: ASSQGLDSYNEQF

v_gene: TRBV9
j_gene: TRBJ1-6
abundance: .
CDR3aa: ASSGTGGYNSPLH

v_gene: TRBV29-1
j_gene: TRBJ1-4
abundance: .
CDR3aa: SAGKGGTNEKLF

v_gene: TRBV19
j_gene: TRBJ1-3
abundance: .
CDR3aa: ASSISGDSSGNTIY

v_gene: TRBV3-1/TRBV3-2
j_gene: TRBJ1-1
abundance: .
CDR3aa: ASSLGSGRTEAF

v_gene: TRBV14
j_gene: TRBJ1-6
abundance: .
CDR3aa: ASSQLAGVLANSPLH

v_gene: TRBV7-9
j_gene: TRBJ1-4
abundance: few
CDR3aa: ASSRQGAREKLF

v_gene: TRBV5-1
j_gene: TRBJ1-4
abundance: .
CDR3aa: ASSKNRGTNEKLF

v_gene: TRBV9
j_gene: TRBJ2-2
abundance: .
CDR3aa: ASSVAAGGYTGELF

v_gene: TRBV7-9
j_gene: TRBJ2-2
abundance: once
CDR3aa: ASSLFLANTGELF

v_gene: TRBV12-1
j_gene: TRBJ1-5
abundance: .
CDR3aa: ASSVPKRGGKASQPQH

v_gene: TRBV6-4
j_gene: TRBJ1-6
abundance: .
CDR3aa: ASSDSANSPLH

v_gene: TRBV3-1/TRBV3-2
j_gene: TRBJ1-1
abundance: .
CDR3aa: ASSRGQGGTEAF

v_gene: TRBV6-5
j_gene: TRBJ1-1
abundance: .
CDR3aa: ASRPVLGSSNEAF

v_gene: TRBV19
j_gene: TRBJ2-7
abundance: .
CDR3aa: ASTPSAGIPYEQY

v_gene: TRBV20-1
j_gene: TRBJ2-5
abundance: .
CDR3aa: SASDLAGGERYQETQY

v_gene: TRBV4-2
j_gene: TRBJ2-7
abundance: .
CDR3aa: ASSLSGFRSSYEQY

v_gene: TRBV11-2
j_gene: TRBJ2-7
abundance: .
CDR3aa: ASSPLGNGQYDYEQY

v_gene: TRBV7-9
j_gene: TRBJ1-5
abundance: .
CDR3aa: ASSPQGPNQPQH

v_gene: TRBV5-4
j_gene: TRBJ2-5
abundance: .
CDR3aa: ASSLGGQGTREETQY

v_gene: TRBV7-3
j_gene: TRBJ2-7
abundance: few
CDR3aa: ASSPTGGAYEQY

v_gene: TRBV19
j_gene: TRBJ1-2
abundance: .
CDR3aa: ASSLGTGVNYGYT

v_gene: TRBV6-4
j_gene: TRBJ2-2
abundance: .
CDR3aa: ASSVELTTGELF

v_gene: TRBV28
j_gene: TRBJ2-7
abundance: .
CDR3aa: ASSPFRVESYEQY

v_gene: TRBV2
j_gene: TRBJ2-5
abundance: .
CDR3aa: ASSRGSGETQY

v_gene: TRBV29-1
j_gene: TRBJ1-2
abundance: .
CDR3aa: SMEALPNYGYT

v_gene: TRBV5-1
j_gene: TRBJ1-1
abundance: .
CDR3aa: ASSSDTSTEAF

v_gene: TRBV15
j_gene: TRBJ1-2
abundance: .
CDR3aa: ATSVGAGTYGYT

v_gene: TRBV6-2/TRBV6-3
j_gene: TRBJ2-7
abundance: .
CDR3aa: ASSQGSNPGLADEQY

v_gene: TRBV6-5
j_gene: TRBJ1-6
abundance: .
CDR3aa: ASQGDRGSSPLH

v_gene: TRBV19
j_gene: TRBJ1-4
abundance: .
CDR3aa: ASNRQGRATNEKLF

v_gene: TRBV6-2/TRBV6-3
j_gene: TRBJ2-7
abundance: .
CDR3aa: ASSRGTGENEQY

v_gene: TRBV6-1
j_gene: TRBJ2-3
abundance: .
CDR3aa: ASSERFRGTDTQY

v_gene: TRBV6-6
j_gene: TRBJ1-4
abundance: .
CDR3aa: ASRGEEKLF

v_gene: TRBV4-3
j_gene: TRBJ2-7
abundance: .
CDR3aa: ASSLFGTGDYEQY

v_gene: TRBV24-1
j_gene: TRBJ2-2
abundance: .
CDR3aa: ATSDRSSDTGELF

v_gene: TRBV7-2
j_gene: TRBJ1-4
abundance: .
CDR3aa: ASSLGPPEKLF

v_gene: TRBV6-5
j_gene: TRBJ1-2
abundance: .
CDR3aa: ASSPQGASDGYT